These T cell receptor beta chains were read from a single sample in a study of blood T cells in healthy people across ages. One entry per CDR3 protein, called by TCRdb with MiXCR from the 5' RACE reads. The sample shows about 700,000 distinct CDR3 sequences, about 34% of them seen only once. The sample was blood. Receptors were obtained from a woman older than 75 in good health. Each CDR3 is given with its conserved first and last residue. Each record gives: clone size, V gene, D gene, J gene, CDR3 DNA, CDR3 protein. A D gene is named only where the DNA matches it firmly. For some rows the clone size is stated as once, few or many, or as a class when expanded; others skip it.

>-|TRBV6-6|-|TRBJ1-5
TGTGCCAGCACCCGATCCGGGGAAAATCAGCCCCAGCATTTT
CASTRSGENQPQHF
>many|TRBV27|-|TRBJ2-7
TGTGCCAGCAGTTCCCCCGGGACGGGTAACTACGAGCAGTACTTC
CASSSPGTGNYEQYF
>-|TRBV7-2|-|TRBJ1-2
TGTGCCAGCAGCTTGGCCGCCCCGACAGGCAGCTATGGCTACACCTTC
CASSLAAPTGSYGYTF
>few|TRBV27|-|TRBJ1-6
TGTGCCAGCAGGGAACAGGGCAATAATAATTCACCCCTCCACTTT
CASREQGNNNSPLHF
>-|TRBV12-3/TRBV12-4|-|TRBJ2-5
TGTGCCAGCAGTTTAGATATAGGGAATGAGCAGTACTTC
CASSLDIGNEQYF
>-|TRBV28|-|TRBJ1-4
TGTGCCAGCAGTTCAGCCGATGTTGAAAAACTGTTTTTT
CASSSADVEKLFF
>-|TRBV5-6|TRBD2|TRBJ2-2
TGTGCCAGCACGCGGGGCGGGAGTACCGGGGAGCTGTTTTTT
CASTRGGSTGELFF
>-|TRBV7-9|-|TRBJ1-4
TGTGCCAGCAGCAAACAATGGGCGTACGAAAAACTGTTTTTT
CASSKQWAYEKLFF
>few|TRBV6-2/TRBV6-3|TRBD1|TRBJ2-2
TGTGCCAGCAGGGGGACAGCTCACGCGAACACCGGGGAGCTGTTTTTT
CASRGTAHANTGELFF
>many|TRBV7-3|-|TRBJ1-2
TGTGCCAGCAGCTCTAAGGGACATGGGATACAGGGAAACAGGGAGGGCTACACCTTC
CASSSKGHGIQGNREGYTF
>few|TRBV20-1|TRBD1|TRBJ1-6
TGCAGTGCTAGAGGTCAGGGGGATGATTCACCCCTCCACTTT
CSARGQGDDSPLHF
>-|TRBV5-1|-|TRBJ2-2
TGCGCCAGCAGGAACACAGGGTCCGGGGAGCTGTTTTTT
CASRNTGSGELFF
>-|TRBV5-1|-|TRBJ2-1
TGCGCCAGCAGCCCCTTGGGCCTAGCCGCCAATGAGCAGTTCTTC
CASSPLGLAANEQFF
>many|TRBV20-1|-|TRBJ1-4
TGCAGTGCTGGCCCTGGGGTTGGGACTAATGAAAAACTGTTTTTT
CSAGPGVGTNEKLFF
>-|TRBV2|-|TRBJ2-1
TGTGCCAGCAGTGCTGAGGAGTGGGCCAATGAGCAGTTCTTC
CASSAEEWANEQFF
>many|TRBV5-1|TRBD2|TRBJ2-3
TGCGCCAGCAGACTAGCGGAGACAGATACGCAGTATTTT
CASRLAETDTQYF
>many|TRBV28|-|TRBJ2-6
TGTGCCAGCAGTTTCTTGTTGGGACCCACCACCAACGTCCTGACTTTC
CASSFLLGPTTNVLTF
>-|TRBV20-1|TRBD1|TRBJ2-2
TGCAGTGCTGAAGGACAGGCTAACACCGGGGAGCTGTTTTTT
CSAEGQANTGELFF
>many|TRBV30|TRBD2|TRBJ2-5
TGTGCCTGGAGTTCCAGCGGGGGAGGAGAGACCCAGTACTTC
CAWSSSGGGETQYF
>many|TRBV20-1|TRBD2|TRBJ2-5
TGCAGTGCTAGAGAGGTCCCAAGAGCGGGGCGTACAGAGACCCAGTACTTC
CSAREVPRAGRTETQYF
>-|TRBV6-1|TRBD1|TRBJ1-1
TGTGCCAGCAGTGATTCAATGACAGGGATGAACACTGAAGCTTTCTTT
CASSDSMTGMNTEAFF
>few|TRBV9|-|TRBJ1-2
TGTGCCAGCAGCCGTGCCCTCTGGGGAGGCTACACCTTC
CASSRALWGGYTF
>-|TRBV20-1|-|TRBJ1-2
TGCAGTGCGGGGGGGGGACGCACTAACTGTGGCTACACCTTC
CSAGGGRTNCGYTF
>many|TRBV11-2|-|TRBJ2-5
TGTGCCAGCAGCTTAGACGGGGCGCAGGGGACGGAGACCCAGTACTTC
CASSLDGAQGTETQYF